This TCR beta chain derives from a study of blood T cell repertoires in COVID-19. Study-wide background: T cells, B-cell-depleted T cells, or PBMCs provided the cDNA or gDNA that served as material.

Here immunoSEQ multiplex PCR was the method, and the copy in TCRdb shows in-frame clones only, minus some. Of about 180,000 clones in the sample, under 90% are singletons; the top ten hold around 6.8%. Sequencing was performed on peripheral blood. This receptor was identified in a human donor in a cohort sampled during active COVID-19.

This chain's CDR3 is CASSSRQGYTDTQYF. In DNA form, the CDR3 reads TGTGCCAGCAGCTCACGACAGGGCTACACAGATACGCAGTATTTT. The chain combines TRBV3-1 (or the pseudogene TRBV3-2) with TRBJ2-3; 7 nucleotides agree with TRBD1. Per the germline V gene, CDR1 is LGHDT and CDR2 is YNNKEL (reference sequence). CDR3 length: 15 amino acids. The J segment lost 2 bases and the V segment lost 5 bases, leaving 7 bases of the junction unmatched.